The sequence of this TCR beta chain was determined in a study of cytomegalovirus exposure and HLA in healthy donors. General study results and limits: Most TCRs appeared rarely, but some public TCRs recurred in many donors. Roughly uniform depth of sequencing across donors was assumed in presence/absence analyses.

In the case of this clone: What it recognizes is unknown.

PCR used 60 Vbeta primers and 13 Jbeta primers. Clones were sequenced by immunoSEQ multiplex PCR, and TCRdb holds only the in-frame ones, with some missing. The repertoire holds about 270,000 clones, with approximately 70% as singletons. J gave up 1 base and V 4 bases, and 6 bases lay outside the gene matches. This CDR3 region has 15 residues. The germline gives CDR1 SGHRS, CDR2 YFSETQ. The gene calls are TRBV5-1 and TRBJ2-3, with 7 bases lining up with TRBD1. This clonotype originated in a female donor in good health and CMV-seronegative. Sequencing was done on a sample of PBMCs. The CDR3 coding sequence is TGCGCCAGCAGCGCTTCGACAGGGCGCACAGATACGCAGTATTTT. This gives the protein CASSASTGRTDTQYF.